The 26 T cell receptor beta chains below all came from one sample that was sequenced in a study of T cells in Graves' hyperthyroidism and ophthalmopathy. Amplified regions were TCR beta CDR3 sequences from RNA transcripts. First-round RT-PCR with HTBI primers amplified the TCR CDR3 region. Each CDR3 protein gets one entry after TCRdb re-called the multiplex PCR reads with MiXCR. This sample has 600,000 to 850,000 distinct CDR3 sequences, with 18% found just once. Sequencing was performed on blood. These receptors all come from a woman aged 45 to 65 with Graves' hyperthyroidism that later progressed to Graves' ophthalmopathy.

This clonotype has a handful of counts. The chain is built from TRBV20-1 and TRBJ1-1; 9 bases agree with TRBD1. The CDR3 contains 16 residues. The V segment lost 3 bases and the J segment 0 bases; nucleotides outside the gene matches: 8. Germline CDR1 DFQATT, CDR2 SNEGSKA (reference sequence). The CDR3 DNA follows: TGCAGTGCTAGGGGGACGGGACAGGGCTTGAACACTGAAGCTTTCTTT. It translates to CSARGTGQGLNTEAFF.

The table lists this clonotype with many counts. The rearrangement uses TRBV2 and TRBJ2-7; possibly TRBD2 for D (6 bases). V was trimmed by 1 base and J by 1 base, leaving 8 bases between them. CDR1 and CDR2 (germline): SNHLY, FYNNEI. This CDR3 is built from 14 residues. The CDR3 sequence is CASSEVGGSYEQYF. The CDR3 coding sequence is TGTGCCAGCAGTGAAGTCGGGGGTTCCTACGAGCAGTACTTC. The full variable domain, its missing parts supplied by reference TRBV2 and TRBJ2-7, is EPEVTQTPSHQVTQMGQEVILRCVPISNHLYFYWYRQILGQKVEFLVSFYNNEISEKSEIFDDQFSVERPDGSNFTLKIRSTKLEDSAMYFCASSEVGGSYEQYFGPGTRLTVT.

This clonotype was picked up a small number of times. The chain employs TRBV6-1 and TRBJ2-3; 7 positions agree with TRBD2. The CDR3 is made up of 12 amino acids. Trimming removed 11 bases from V and 3 bases from J; junction bases left unmatched: 5. From germline, CDR1 is MNHNS and CDR2 SASEGT. The CDR3 DNA follows: TGTGCCGGGGGGGGTCTGACAGATACGCAGTATTTT. Its translation is CAGGGLTDTQYF.

The J gene is TRBJ1-5, the V gene TRBV6-1, with D unresolved. The CDR3 loop spans 14 amino acids. Trimming removed 6 bases at V and 2 bases at J, with 11 bases between. Germline assignment: CDR1 MNHNS and CDR2 SASEGT. CDR3 sequence: CASSPKGRNQPQHF. As DNA, the CDR3 is TGTGCCAGCAGCCCCAAGGGCCGCAATCAGCCCCAGCATTTT.

This clonotype was seen at least ten times. The chain joins TRBV12-3 or TRBV12-4 to TRBJ1-3, with D possibly matching TRBD1 (5 bases). The CDR3 spans 16 residues. The V and J ends lost 2 bases and 5 bases respectively, with 16 bases between them. In nucleotides, the CDR3 is TGTGCCAGCAGTTTAACAGGAGTTTGGGGACGAAACACCATATATTTT. This sequence encodes CASSLTGVWGRNTIYF.

This clonotype was observed at least ten times. CDR3 bases: TGCAGTGCTACTAGCCTAGGGATCCATGAGCAGTTCTTC. It encodes CSATSLGIHEQFF. The V gene is TRBV20-1, the J gene TRBJ2-1, with D maybe TRBD2 (5 bases). The germline CDR1 and CDR2 sequences are DFQATT and SNEGSKA (reference sequence). Trimming left V 4 bases short and J 8 bases short, with 15 bases between. This CDR3 spans 13 amino acids.

The sample holds a few counts of this clonotype. This may arise from a read error, as a much more abundant clone is one base away. The J gene is TRBJ1-2, the V gene TRBV10-3; 8 nucleotides align to TRBD1. V lost 0 bases to trimming and J lost 3 bases; unmatched junction nucleotides: 6. This CDR3 has 16 residues. The germline gives CDR1 ENHRY, CDR2 SYGVKD. The DNA of the CDR3 is TGTGCCATCAGTGAGTCCCCGGACAGGGATTACTATGGCTACACCTTC. Amino acids: CAISESPDRDYYGYTF.

The chain recombines TRBV20-1 with TRBJ2-7; a weak D match, TRBD1 (6 bases). The CDR3 runs to 15 residues. The V gene's germline CDR1 is DFQATT and CDR2 SNEGSKA (reference sequence). V lost 5 bases, J lost 4 bases, and 21 bases lay in between. The CDR3 DNA reads TGCAGTGCTCGCCGGGACATAAGGTCCTGGTACGAGCAGTACTTC. Translating gives CSARRDIRSWYEQYF.

The chain combines TRBV4-1 with TRBJ1-2; D not resolved. The CDR3 length is 14 residues. Germline CDR1 is MGHRA and CDR2 is YSYEKL. V lost 0 bases, J lost 8 bases, and 13 bases lay in between. CDR3 loop: CASSQEPAGLGYTF. The CDR3, as DNA: TGCGCCAGCAGCCAAGAACCGGCGGGGTTGGGCTACACCTTC.

The chain is built from TRBV6-5 and TRBJ1-6, with 10 bases that match TRBD1. CDR3 size: 16 residues. Germline V gives CDR1 MNHEY, CDR2 SVGAGI. Trimming at V came to 0 bases and at J to 10 bases, leaving 6 bases not matched to a gene. The CDR3 nucleotides read TGTGCCAGCAGTTACTCGATAGGGACAGGGGACTCACCCCTCCACTTT. Protein: CASSYSIGTGDSPLHF.

This clonotype appeared many times. This chain links TRBV2 with TRBJ2-3; 14 bases are a match to TRBD2. V was pared by 8 bases and J by 0 bases, with 13 bases of the junction left unmatched. The CDR3 spans 19 residues. The V gene's germline CDR1 is SNHLY and CDR2 FYNNEI. The CDR3 nucleotides read TGTGCCAGCGTACCGGGACTAGCGGGGGCCCTATTTAGCACAGATACGCAGTATTTT. Protein product: CASVPGLAGALFSTDTQYF.

This clonotype was recorded at least ten times. The gene calls are TRBV7-6 and TRBJ2-5; D remains ambiguous. Looked up from germline, CDR1 is SGHVS and CDR2 is FNYEAQ. Deletions cut 0 bases from V and 9 bases from J, with 26 bases between. The CDR3 runs 18 residues. The CDR3 sequence is CASSLASAGAGTVRAQYF. CDR3 nucleotide sequence: TGTGCCAGCAGCTTAGCGAGCGCCGGAGCAGGCACCGTTCGGGCCCAGTACTTC.

The table lists this clonotype with a few counts. The chain employs TRBV29-1 and TRBJ2-3, with a tentative D call TRBD2 (6 bases). Germline lookup yields CDR1 SQVTM and CDR2 ANQGSEA. Trimming removed 7 bases from V and 5 bases from J, with 7 bases in between. The CDR3 has 10 residues. DNA for the CDR3: TGCAGCGACGGGGGAGATACGCAGTATTTT. Translated: CSDGGDTQYF.

There are many counts of this clonotype. The CDR3 nucleotides are TGTGCCAGCAGCCCGACAAGCCCGGCGAATCAGCCCCAGCATTTT. This translates into CASSPTSPANQPQHF. The rearrangement links TRBV3-1 to TRBJ1-5; D is uncertain. Germline V CDR1 and CDR2: LGHDT, YNNKEL (reference sequence). The V end was cut by 4 bases, the J end by 4 bases, with 14 bases between. The length of the CDR3 is 15 residues.

This chain uses TRBV11-3 with TRBJ2-5; TRBD1 or TRBD2 may be the D gene (5 bases each). The CDR3 extends over 15 amino acids. Germline CDR1 SGHNT, CDR2 YENEEA. The V end was cut by 5 bases, the J end by 9 bases, with 22 bases between. The CDR3 DNA reads TGTGCCAGCAGCCATAGAGGGGACCGAGGTTCGCCCCAGTACTTC. Its protein product is CASSHRGDRGSPQYF.

This clonotype was observed many times. This chain links TRBV11-3 with TRBJ2-1; D is perhaps TRBD2 (6 bases). CDR1 is SGHNT and CDR2 is YENEEA in the germline V gene. The CDR3 is 16 amino acids. Between the trimmed V and J ends, which lost 5 bases and 3 bases, there was a span of 17 bases. The chain's CDR3 is CASSPRTNALYNEQFF. The CDR3 DNA reads TGTGCCAGCAGCCCCCGGACTAATGCCCTCTACAATGAGCAGTTCTTC. Supplemented by reference TRBV11-3 and TRBJ2-1, the full variable domain reads EAGVVQSPRYKIIEKKQPVAFWCNPISGHNTLYWYLQNLGQGPELLIRYENEEAVDDSQLPKDRFSAERLKGVDSTLKIQPAELGDSAVYLCASSPRTNALYNEQFFGPGTRLTVL.

The table lists this clonotype with many counts. The rearrangement links TRBV12-3 or TRBV12-4 to TRBJ2-7; TRBD1 agrees at 8 bases. V was clipped by 5 bases and J by 3 bases; unmatched bases: 9. This CDR3 contains 15 residues. As DNA, the CDR3 is TGTGCCAGCAGTAGGGACAGGACGGACGTCTACGAGCAGTACTTC. It is translated as CASSRDRTDVYEQYF.

This clonotype was seen a few times. The chain employs TRBV7-9 and TRBJ1-1; no definite D call. The CDR3 is 15 amino acids. Looked up from germline, CDR1 is SEHNR and CDR2 is FQNEAQ (reference sequence). Deletions cut 1 base from V and 1 base from J, with 10 bases between. CDR3 bases: TGTGCCAGCAGCTTAGGGGCGGGGTGGAACACTGAAGCTTTCTTT. Residues: CASSLGAGWNTEAFF. Looking up the rest from reference TRBV7-9 and TRBJ1-1 gives the full variable domain: DTGVSQNPRHKITKRGQNVTFRCDPISEHNRLYWYRQTLGQGPEFLTYFQNEAQLEKSRLLSDRFSAERPKGSFSTLEIQRTEQGDSAMYLCASSLGAGWNTEAFFGQGTRLTVV.

The CDR3 sequence is CASSYSNPDVWEQYF. The CDR3 DNA reads TGTGCCAGCAGTTACTCGAACCCGGACGTTTGGGAGCAGTACTTC. The chain carries TRBV6-5 and TRBJ2-7; D gene ambiguous. CDR1 is MNHEY, CDR2 SVGAGI, per germline. The V gene lost 0 bases and the J gene lost 7 bases, with 16 bases spanning the gap. The CDR3 runs to 15 residues.

This clonotype was detected many times. V and J are TRBV3-1 and TRBJ2-3; 8 bases line up with TRBD2. The ends lost 3 bases at V and 0 bases at J; junction bases unmatched: 8. Germline V lookup: CDR1 LGHDT, CDR2 YNNKEL (reference sequence). The CDR3 runs to 17 residues. For the CDR3, the DNA is TGTGCCAGCAGCCAGTTGGGGGCGGGGGGAAGCACAGATACGCAGTATTTT. Amino acid sequence: CASSQLGAGGSTDTQYF.

This clonotype was detected ten times or more. The genes are TRBV5-1 and TRBJ2-1; D is unclear. Deletions cut 4 bases from V and 2 bases from J, with 10 bases between. The CDR3 loop spans 14 amino acids. Per the germline V gene, CDR1 is SGHRS and CDR2 is YFSETQ. The CDR3 is CASSTGRTYNEQFF. The CDR3 DNA follows: TGCGCCAGCAGCACGGGCCGAACCTACAATGAGCAGTTCTTC.

This clonotype was seen only a few times. Possible read error: a much larger clone is one base away. Since no conserved phenylalanine or tryptophan closes the CDR3, a read error is the likely cause. The genes are TRBV3-1 and TRBJ1-1, with no clear D. V gave up 3 bases and J gave up 0 bases, with 8 bases separating them. The CDR3 has 14 residues. Germline V CDR1 and CDR2: LGHDT, YNNKEL (reference sequence). The CDR3: CASSQHSMNTEAFS. The CDR3 DNA is TGTGCCAGCAGCCAGCACAGTATGAACACTGAAGCTTTCTCT.

The V call is TRBV19, the J call TRBJ2-1; 9 nucleotides align to TRBD2. The CDR3 consists of 14 residues. After removal of 3 bases from V and 10 bases from J, the junction contained 7 bases not matched to a gene. The germline CDR1 and CDR2 sequences are LNHDA and SQIVND (reference sequence). CDR3 sequence reads: CASSIGGGAEEQFF. The DNA of the CDR3 is TGTGCCAGTAGTATTGGCGGGGGGGCAGAAGAGCAGTTCTTC.

The CDR3: CASSDGGQSSYEQYF. The DNA for the CDR3 is TGTGCCAGCAGTGATGGGGGACAGTCCTCCTACGAGCAGTACTTC. V and J are TRBV2 and TRBJ2-7; TRBD1 agrees at 7 bases. Losses at the gene ends were 3 bases for V and 0 bases for J; bases not matched to a gene: 5. The CDR3 extends over 15 amino acids. The germline V gene has CDR1 SNHLY and CDR2 FYNNEI.

The sample holds many counts of this clonotype. The rearrangement uses TRBV12-3 or TRBV12-4 and TRBJ1-1; tentatively, D is TRBD1 (6 bases). The CDR3 has 15 residues. V lost 6 bases and J lost 3, with 17 bases in between. CDR3 amino acids: CASSHDGGGDTEAFF. DNA for the CDR3: TGTGCCAGCAGCCACGACGGAGGGGGAGACACTGAAGCTTTCTTT.

This clonotype was seen a handful of times. The rearrangement uses TRBV6-5 and TRBJ1-6; perhaps TRBD1 as D (6 bases). The ends were cut back, 2 bases at V and 7 bases at J, with 12 bases in the middle. The CDR3 is made up of 15 amino acids. Germline values: CDR1 MNHEY, CDR2 SVGAGI. CDR3 in amino acids: CASSYLGAGNSPLHF. For the CDR3, the DNA is TGTGCCAGCAGTTACCTGGGGGCAGGGAATTCACCCCTCCACTTT.